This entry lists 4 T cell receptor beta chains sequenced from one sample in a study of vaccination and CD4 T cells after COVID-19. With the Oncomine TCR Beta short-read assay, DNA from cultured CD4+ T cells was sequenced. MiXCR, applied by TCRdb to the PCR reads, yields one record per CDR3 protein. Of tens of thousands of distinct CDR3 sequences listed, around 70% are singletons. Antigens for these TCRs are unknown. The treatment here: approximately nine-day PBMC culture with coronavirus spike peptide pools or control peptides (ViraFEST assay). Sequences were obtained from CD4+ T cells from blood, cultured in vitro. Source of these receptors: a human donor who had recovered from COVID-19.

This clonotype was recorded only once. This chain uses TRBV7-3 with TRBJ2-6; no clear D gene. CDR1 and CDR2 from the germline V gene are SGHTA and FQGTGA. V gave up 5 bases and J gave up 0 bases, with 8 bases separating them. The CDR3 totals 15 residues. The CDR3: CASSETGSGANVLTF. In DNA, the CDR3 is TGTGCCAGCAGCGAGACCGGCTCTGGGGCCAACGTCCTGACTTTC. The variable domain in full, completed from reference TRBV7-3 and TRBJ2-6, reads GAGVSQTPSNKVTEKGKYVELRCDPISGHTALYWYRQSLGQGPEFLIYFQGTGAADDSGLPNDRFFAVRPEGSVSTLKIQRTERGDSAVYLCASSETGSGANVLTFGAGSRLTVL.

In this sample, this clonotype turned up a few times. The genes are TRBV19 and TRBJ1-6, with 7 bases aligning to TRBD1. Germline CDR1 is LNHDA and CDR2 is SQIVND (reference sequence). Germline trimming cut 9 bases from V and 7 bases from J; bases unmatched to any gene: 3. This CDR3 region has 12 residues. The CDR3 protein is CARDRANSPLHF. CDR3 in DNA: TGTGCCAGAGACAGGGCCAATTCACCCCTCCACTTT.

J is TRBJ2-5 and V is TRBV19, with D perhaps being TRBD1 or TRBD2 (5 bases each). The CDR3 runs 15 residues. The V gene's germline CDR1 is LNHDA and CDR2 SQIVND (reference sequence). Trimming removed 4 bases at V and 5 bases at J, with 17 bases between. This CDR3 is CASSTRRGTVETQYF. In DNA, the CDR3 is TGTGCCAGTAGTACTCGAAGAGGGACGGTGGAGACCCAGTACTTC. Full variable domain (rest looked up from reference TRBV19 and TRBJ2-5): DGGITQSPKYLFRKEGQNVTLSCEQNLNHDAMYWYRQDPGQGLRLIYYSQIVNDFQKGDIAEGYSVSREKKESFPLTVTSAQKNPTAFYLCASSTRRGTVETQYFGPGTRLLVL.

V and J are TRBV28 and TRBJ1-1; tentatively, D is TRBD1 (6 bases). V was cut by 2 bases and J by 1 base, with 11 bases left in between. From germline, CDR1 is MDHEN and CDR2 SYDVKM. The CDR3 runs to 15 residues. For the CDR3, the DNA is TGTGCCAGCAGTTTAGTGGGACACGGGAACACTGAAGCTTTCTTT. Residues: CASSLVGHGNTEAFF. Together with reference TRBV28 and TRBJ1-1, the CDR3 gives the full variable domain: DVKVTQSSRYLVKRTGEKVFLECVQDMDHENMFWYRQDPGLGLRLIYFSYDVKMKEKGDIPEGYSVSREKKERFSLILESASTNQTSMYLCASSLVGHGNTEAFFGQGTRLTVV.